One and the same sample provided the 22 T cell receptor beta chains below, sequenced in a study of control samples from healthy donors and cancer patients. Sequencing was performed with immunoSEQ multiplex PCR; in TCRdb, only in-frame clones are kept and a portion is missing. In the table there are tens of thousands of clones, roughly 84% of which are singletons. The sequenced material came from blood. Receptors were obtained from a woman between 50 and 59 years old in good health.

The chain recombines TRBV6-6 with TRBJ1-2; no reliable D call. Germline V gives CDR1 MNHNY, CDR2 SVGAGI (reference sequence). Trimming shortened V by 6 bases and J by 4 bases, and 6 bases separated the two germline ends. The CDR3 has 11 residues. Here the CDR3 DNA reads TGTGCCAGCAGAAATGTCTATGGCTACACCTTC. The encoded protein is CASRNVYGYTF.

CDR3 DNA sequence: TGTGCCAGCAGTGAGATTGGACAGGGATACGAGCAGTACTTC. This translates into CASSEIGQGYEQYF. The V call is TRBV2, the J call TRBJ2-7; TRBD1 agrees at 8 bases. Germline values: CDR1 SNHLY, CDR2 FYNNEI. J lost 4 bases, V lost 3 bases, and 5 bases had no gene match. The CDR3 is 14 amino acids.

This clone was picked up a small number of times. This chain connects TRBV3-1 (or the pseudogene TRBV3-2) to TRBJ2-1, with TRBD2 as a possible D gene (5 bases). The CDR3 contains 15 residues. Trimming removed 4 bases at V and 7 bases at J, with 17 bases between. Germline CDR1 reads LGHDT; CDR2 reads YNNKEL (reference sequence). This CDR3 reads CASSLRAASGNEQFF. The CDR3 nucleotides are TGTGCCAGCAGCCTGCGTGCGGCCTCGGGAAATGAGCAGTTCTTC.

The rearrangement joins TRBV3-1 (or the pseudogene TRBV3-2) to TRBJ1-1; D is uncertain. V was trimmed by 1 base and J by 0 bases, leaving 12 bases between them. Germline V CDR1 and CDR2: LGHDT, YNNKEL (reference sequence). There are 16 residues in the CDR3. Here the CDR3 reads CASSQGLGRMNTEAFF. The CDR3, as DNA: TGTGCCAGCAGCCAAGGTCTAGGACGCATGAACACTGAAGCTTTCTTT.

This chain links TRBV2 with TRBJ2-7; no reliable D call. The CDR3 has 14 amino acids. Between the trimmed V and J ends, which lost 6 bases and 0 bases, there was a span of 12 bases. Per germline, CDR1 SNHLY and CDR2 FYNNEI. CDR3 sequence: CASRPMTVSYEQYF. The CDR3 coding sequence is TGTGCCAGCAGACCTATGACGGTCTCCTACGAGCAGTACTTC.

The chain joins TRBV5-6 to TRBJ2-1; no firm D call. Trimming cost V 3 bases and J 12 bases, with 13 bases left between them. CDR1 and CDR2 (germline): SGHDT, YYEEEE. The CDR3 covers 12 residues. CDR3 nucleotide sequence: TGTGCCAGCAGCTGGAGCGTGGGTGGGCAGTTCTTC. Translation: CASSWSVGGQFF.

The V gene is TRBV6-5, the J gene TRBJ2-1; 9 bases are a match to TRBD2. The CDR3 consists of 15 residues. Germline V gene data show CDR1 as MNHEY and CDR2 as SVGAGI. J gave up 7 bases and V 2 bases, and 6 bases lay outside the gene matches. The CDR3 DNA is TGTGCCAGCAGTTACGTAGCGGGAGACCCTAATGAGCAGTTCTTC. Residues: CASSYVAGDPNEQFF.

The rearrangement uses TRBV4-2 and TRBJ2-7; D is unclear. This CDR3 spans 12 amino acids. Trimming took 0 bases from V and 7 from J, leaving 7 bases between them. Germline V gene data show CDR1 as LGHNA and CDR2 as YNFKEQ. CDR3 in amino acids: CASSQDLGEQYF. The CDR3 nucleotides are TGTGCCAGCAGCCAAGATCTGGGGGAGCAGTACTTC.

The chain has TRBV20-1 and TRBJ2-7; 10 bases agree with TRBD2. This CDR3 region has 15 residues. Germline values: CDR1 DFQATT, CDR2 SNEGSKA (reference sequence). The V segment lost 3 bases and the J segment 4 bases; nucleotides outside the gene matches: 9. CDR3 protein: CSASVPLAGRYEQYF. The CDR3 nucleotides read TGCAGTGCTAGTGTGCCACTAGCGGGGAGGTACGAGCAGTACTTC.

The V and J genes are TRBV19 and TRBJ2-1; D is tentatively TRBD1 or TRBD2 (7 bases each). CDR1 is LNHDA, CDR2 SQIVND, per germline (reference sequence). V was cut by 8 bases and J by 0 bases, with 11 bases left in between. The CDR3 sequence is 14 residues long. This chain's CDR3 is CASFRGGSYNEQFF. CDR3 coding DNA: TGTGCCAGTTTCAGGGGGGGCTCCTACAATGAGCAGTTCTTC.

This chain joins TRBV5-1 and TRBJ2-5; 11 bases line up with TRBD2. V trimming: 1 base; J trimming: 7 bases; junction bases outside the gene matches: 12. The CDR3 spans 17 residues. From germline, CDR1 is SGHRS and CDR2 YFSETQ. CDR3 nucleotides: TGCGCCAGCAGCTTGCAAAGCCCGACTAGCGGGATCGTGACCCAGTACTTC. Protein: CASSLQSPTSGIVTQYF.

The chain joins TRBV9 to TRBJ1-1; D uncertain. The length of the CDR3 is 11 residues. Looked up from germline, CDR1 is SGDLS and CDR2 is YYNGEE. Trimming stripped 7 bases from V and 4 bases from J, with 8 bases between. CDR3 nucleotide sequence: TGTGCCAGCGGGAGAGGCACTGAAGCTTTCTTT. Protein sequence: CASGRGTEAFF.

The count of this clone is one. The genes are TRBV5-6 and TRBJ1-1; TRBD1 is a possible D gene (5 bases). This CDR3 is built from 14 residues. The V end was cut by 4 bases, the J end by 2 bases, with 12 bases between. CDR1 SGHDT and CDR2 YYEEEE come from the germline V gene. The CDR3 DNA is TGTGCCAGCAGCACCTGGACATACAACACTGAAGCTTTCTTT. It yields the protein CASSTWTYNTEAFF.

The CDR3 DNA is TGTGCCAGCAGCCTGGCCAATGAGCAGTTCTTC. It encodes CASSLANEQFF. The chain is built from TRBV6-2 or TRBV6-3 and TRBJ2-1, with D unclear. V was pared by 6 bases and J by 6 bases, with 6 bases between. This CDR3 is 11 amino acids long. CDR1 and CDR2 from the germline V gene are MNHEY and SVGEGT.

This chain connects TRBV15 to TRBJ2-1, with 8 nucleotides matching TRBD2. This CDR3 comprises 15 residues. V shed 1 base and J 4 bases; nucleotides not matched to a gene: 3. Per the germline V gene, CDR1 is LNHNV and CDR2 is YYDKDF (reference sequence). DNA for the CDR3: TGTGCCACCAGCAGAGTACCTAGCGGGTACAATGAGCAGTTCTTC. Its protein is CATSRVPSGYNEQFF.

V usage is TRBV5-1 and J usage is TRBJ2-6; D is possibly TRBD1 (5 bases). Trimming took off 4 bases at V and 9 bases at J, with 11 bases between the two ends. Looked up from germline, CDR1 is SGHRS and CDR2 is YFSETQ. This CDR3 has 13 amino acids. Here the CDR3 reads CASSPIQVNVLTF. The CDR3 DNA is TGCGCCAGCAGCCCAATACAGGTCAACGTCCTGACTTTC.

The rearrangement uses TRBV20-1 and TRBJ1-3, with D hard to call. The germline CDR1 and CDR2 sequences are DFQATT and SNEGSKA (reference sequence). The CDR3 contains 10 residues. The V gene lost 5 bases and the J gene lost 4 bases, with 3 bases spanning the gap. This CDR3 reads CSAVGNTIYF. The CDR3 region has the DNA TGCAGTGCTGTCGGAAACACCATATATTTT.

V usage is TRBV3-1 (or the pseudogene TRBV3-2) and J usage is TRBJ1-2; D unclear. The CDR3 has 15 residues. Trimming took 1 base from V and 4 from J, leaving 13 bases between them. CDR1 is LGHDT, CDR2 YNNKEL, per germline (reference sequence). Here the CDR3 DNA reads TGTGCCAGCAGCCAAGGATCGGACGGTCTCTATGGCTACACCTTC. Translating gives CASSQGSDGLYGYTF.

The chain employs TRBV12-3 or TRBV12-4 and TRBJ1-1; D gene uncertain. This CDR3 spans 13 amino acids. The germline V and J ends were trimmed by 5 bases and 0 bases, with 7 bases remaining between them. CDR3 sequence: CASSRPVNTEAFF. As DNA, the CDR3 is TGTGCCAGCAGTCGTCCCGTGAACACTGAAGCTTTCTTT.

This chain links TRBV2 with TRBJ1-1; no reliable D call. V was cut by 5 bases and J by 4 bases, with 11 bases left in between. The CDR3 is 13 residues long. In germline, CDR1 is SNHLY, CDR2 FYNNEI. CDR3 region: CASSRDSSTEAFF. As DNA, the CDR3 is TGTGCCAGCAGTCGCGATTCGAGCACTGAAGCTTTCTTT.

The V gene is TRBV5-1, the J gene TRBJ1-1; possible D gene TRBD1, 5 bases. This CDR3 spans 15 amino acids. Germline assignment: CDR1 SGHRS and CDR2 YFSETQ. Trimming took off 6 bases at V and 3 bases at J, with 18 bases between the two ends. Here the CDR3 DNA reads TGCGCCAGCATCTGGACATGGCGAGAGGACACTGAAGCTTTCTTT. Residues: CASIWTWREDTEAFF.

This rearrangement joins TRBV9 to TRBJ1-2; no definite D call. The CDR3 runs to 13 residues. Germline CDR1 and CDR2: SGDLS and YYNGEE. The V and J ends lost 4 bases and 4 bases respectively, with 11 bases between them. As DNA, the CDR3 is TGTGCCAGCAGCCCCGAGGGAACCTATGGCTACACCTTC. The encoded protein is CASSPEGTYGYTF. Using reference TRBV9 and TRBJ1-2 for the parts outside the CDR3, the full variable domain is DSGVTQTPKHLITATGQRVTLRCSPRSGDLSVYWYQQSLDQGLQFLIQYYNGEERAKGNILERFSAQQFPDLHSELNLSSLELGDSALYFCASSPEGTYGYTFGSGTRLTVV.